This is a list of T cell receptor beta chains from one sample in a study of blood T cell repertoires in COVID-19. Produced via immunoSEQ multiplex PCR; TCRdb's table is partial and in-frame only. The sample records about 300,000 clones, about 83% being singletons. The sample consisted of peripheral blood. These receptors were obtained from a woman between 45 and 60 years old with acute or convalescent COVID-19. CDR3s include the opening cysteine and the closing phenylalanine or tryptophan. Each record gives: clone size, V gene, D gene, J gene, CDR3 length, CDR3 DNA, CDR3 protein. D genes are given only for firm matches. Clone size is shown for a subset of rows, as once, few, many or a class of expanded clone.

>NA|TRBV24-1|NA|TRBJ2-7|13
TGTGCCACCTCGGACATCCTCTCCTACGAGCAGTACTTC
CATSDILSYEQYF
>NA|TRBV6-5|NA|TRBJ2-7|13
TGTGCCAGCAGCCCCGAGACAGATTACGAGCAGTACTTC
CASSPETDYEQYF
>NA|TRBV7-8|TRBD1|TRBJ1-6|15
TGTGCCAGCAGCTTATTGGGACAGGGGAATTCACCCCTCCACTTT
CASSLLGQGNSPLHF
>few|TRBV5-1|TRBD1|TRBJ2-7|14
TGCGCCAGCACACCCCTCACAGGGGGCTGGGAGCAGTACTTC
CASTPLTGGWEQYF
>NA|TRBV5-6|TRBD1|TRBJ2-7|16
TGTGCCAGCAGCTTGTTTGGCAGGGGGCAAATTGACGAGCAGTACTTC
CASSLFGRGQIDEQYF
>NA|TRBV7-3|TRBD1|TRBJ1-1|13
TGTGCCAGCAGCTTTACAGGGGTCGCTGAAGCTTTCTTT
CASSFTGVAEAFF
>NA|TRBV7-2|NA|TRBJ2-2|14
TGTGCCAGCAGCTTCGGGGCGAACACCGGGGAGCTGTTTTTT
CASSFGANTGELFF
>NA|TRBV19|TRBD1|TRBJ1-4|16
TGTGCCAGTAGTAGGGGCCGTGGAGGGGGCAATGAAAAACTGTTTTTT
CASSRGRGGGNEKLFF
>NA|TRBV6-4|TRBD2|TRBJ2-3|17
TGTGCCAGCAGAGAACTTCGACTAGCAGATAGCACAGATACGCAGTATTTT
CASRELRLADSTDTQYF
>NA|TRBV6-6|TRBD2|TRBJ2-7|14
TGTGCCAGCAGCCCTGGACTAGCTGCCTACGAGCAGTACTTC
CASSPGLAAYEQYF
>once|TRBV9|NA|TRBJ2-5|13
TGTGCCAGCAGCGTAGGGAGGGAAGAGACCCAGTACTTC
CASSVGREETQYF
>NA|TRBV7-3|NA|TRBJ1-1|13
TGTGCCAGCAGCTTCAATGGCCAGGGCGAAGCTTTCTTT
CASSFNGQGEAFF
>NA|TRBV6-5|TRBD1|TRBJ2-7|14
TGTGCCAGCAGGCCCGGGACAGGGGACTACGAGCAGTACTTC
CASRPGTGDYEQYF
>NA|TRBV12-3/TRBV12-4|NA|TRBJ1-1|12
TGTGCCAGCAGCCTCGGGGGTCCTGAAGCTTTCTTT
CASSLGGPEAFF
>NA|TRBV7-8|TRBD1|TRBJ1-5|17
TGTGCCAGCAGCTTAGGGGGACAGCCTTATAGCAATCAGCCCCAGCATTTT
CASSLGGQPYSNQPQHF
>NA|TRBV5-1|NA|TRBJ1-2|17
TGCGCCAGCAGCTTGTCAAGATCGATACAGGTCCTATATGGCTACACCTTC
CASSLSRSIQVLYGYTF
>NA|TRBV30|NA|TRBJ2-7|11
TGTGCCTGGAGTGTTTACTACGAGCAGTACTTC
CAWSVYYEQYF
>NA|TRBV3-1/TRBV3-2|TRBD2|TRBJ2-7|18
TGTGCCAGCAGCCAAGACGGACTAGCGGGAGCTAGGGTCTACGAGCAGTACTTC
CASSQDGLAGARVYEQYF
>NA|TRBV5-1|TRBD2|TRBJ2-5|15
TGCGCCAGCAGCTTGGGACTAGCGGGAGAAGAGACCCAGTACTTC
CASSLGLAGEETQYF
>NA|TRBV24-1|TRBD1|TRBJ1-2|16
TGTGCCACCAGTGATTCCCCGGGACAGGGAACCTATGGCTACACCTTC
CATSDSPGQGTYGYTF
>NA|TRBV19|NA|TRBJ2-7|16
TGTGCCAGTAGTAGGCGTAAAGGGGGGGCTTTCTACGAGCAGTACTTC
CASSRRKGGAFYEQYF
>NA|TRBV6-5|NA|TRBJ1-4|15
TGTGCCAGCAGTCAGACAGGTTCCCCCAATGAAAAACTGTTTTTT
CASSQTGSPNEKLFF
>NA|TRBV9|TRBD2|TRBJ2-2|16
TGTGCCAGCAGCGTAACTCTAGCGGGAGTGCCCGGGGAGCTGTTTTTT
CASSVTLAGVPGELFF
>once|TRBV29-1|TRBD1|TRBJ2-7|11
TGCAGCGGCGGACAGGGGGACGAGCAGTACTTC
CSGGQGDEQYF
>NA|TRBV27|TRBD1|TRBJ2-7|13
TGTGCCAGCAGCCTTACAGGGGTTTACGAGCAGTACTTC
CASSLTGVYEQYF
>NA|TRBV3-1/TRBV3-2|NA|TRBJ1-1|13
TGTGCCAGCAGCCTAACAGGGCTCCCTGAAGCTTTCTTT
CASSLTGLPEAFF
>NA|TRBV9|TRBD1|TRBJ2-1|15
TGTGCCAGCAGCGTAATTACAGGGGGTTTCAATGAGCAGTTCTTC
CASSVITGGFNEQFF
>NA|TRBV7-2|TRBD2|TRBJ2-1|17
TGTGCCAGCAGCTTAGCGCCTAGCGGGAGATCCTACAATGAGCAGTTCTTC
CASSLAPSGRSYNEQFF
>NA|TRBV7-8|TRBD1|TRBJ1-1|15
TGTGCCAGCAGCCTAGGGACAGGGGACTCTTCCCAAGCTTTCTTT
CASSLGTGDSSQAFF
>NA|TRBV5-6|NA|TRBJ2-3|14
TGTGCCAGCAGCCAGATCCAGGTAACAGATACGCAGTATTTT
CASSQIQVTDTQYF
>NA|TRBV28|TRBD1|TRBJ1-1|14
TGTGCCAGCAGTCCGACAGGGAAGAACACTGAAGCTTTCTTT
CASSPTGKNTEAFF
>NA|TRBV28|NA|TRBJ1-5|15
TGTGCCAGCAGTTGGGGGGGTGGAACAAATCAGCCCCAGCATTTT
CASSWGGGTNQPQHF
>NA|TRBV27|NA|TRBJ2-7|15
TGTGCCAGCAGCCTGGGGCCACACAGCAGGTGGGAGCAGTACTTC
CASSLGPHSRWEQYF
>NA|TRBV11-2|NA|TRBJ1-4|13
TGTGCCAGCAGCCGGGACTCCCGTGAAAAACTGTTTTTT
CASSRDSREKLFF
>NA|TRBV24-1|TRBD2|TRBJ2-1|18
TGTGCCACCAGTGATCGGCTAGCGGGAGGGAGCTCCTACAATGAGCAGTTCTTC
CATSDRLAGGSSYNEQFF
>once|TRBV12-2|NA|TRBJ2-5|14
TGTGCAAGTCGCTTAGAAGTAGTTACGGAGACCCAGTACTTC
CASRLEVVTETQYF
>NA|TRBV19|NA|TRBJ2-7|14
TGTGCCAGTAGCCCGGAAGGGAGCTCCTACGAGCAGTACTTC
CASSPEGSSYEQYF
>NA|TRBV6-2/TRBV6-3|NA|TRBJ2-1|15
TGTGCCAGCAGCCCCGGTAGCCCCATATACAATGAGCAGTTCTTC
CASSPGSPIYNEQFF
>NA|TRBV7-2|NA|TRBJ1-1|14
TGTGCCAGCAGGCGACAGATCTCGAACACTGAAGCTTTCTTT
CASRRQISNTEAFF
>NA|TRBV5-1|NA|TRBJ1-5|14
TGCGCCAGCAGTCCCACAGGGTTCCTTCAGCCCCAGCATTTT
CASSPTGFLQPQHF
>NA|TRBV5-6|NA|TRBJ2-2|15
TGTGCCAGCAGCTTGGCCGGGGTTCTCACCGGGGAGCTGTTTTTT
CASSLAGVLTGELFF
>NA|TRBV28|TRBD2|TRBJ2-1|15
TGTGCCAGCAGTTTAAGAGGGAGGGCCTACAATGAGCAGTTCTTC
CASSLRGRAYNEQFF
>NA|TRBV9|NA|TRBJ2-7|12
TGTGCCAGCAGCGTACAGGGGTCCGAGCAGTACTTC
CASSVQGSEQYF
>NA|TRBV7-2|NA|TRBJ1-5|17
TGTGCCAGCAGCTTAGGAACAGGGCCGACAAGCAATCAGCCCCAGCATTTT
CASSLGTGPTSNQPQHF
>NA|TRBV10-3|NA|TRBJ2-2|15
TGTGCCATCAAACCCCCCCTATTAGAGTCCGGGGAGCTGTTTTTT
CAIKPPLLESGELFF
>NA|TRBV5-1|NA|TRBJ2-1|16
TGCGCCAGCAGCTTGGCCCCAACAGGGAGTTACAATGAGCAGTTCTTC
CASSLAPTGSYNEQFF
>NA|TRBV5-6|TRBD1|TRBJ1-2|14
TGTGCCAGCAGGCGACGACAGGGCGGCTATGGCTACACCTTC
CASRRRQGGYGYTF
>NA|TRBV5-5|NA|TRBJ1-5|14
TGTGCCAGCAGCTTGGTACAGGGAACTCAGCCCCAGCATTTT
CASSLVQGTQPQHF
>NA|TRBV7-9|NA|TRBJ1-1|14
TGTGCCAGCAGCGCCCGGGACGGAGGGACTGAAGCTTTCTTT
CASSARDGGTEAFF
>NA|TRBV7-9|TRBD1|TRBJ1-5|15
TGTGCCAGCAGCTTAGGACAGGGGGGGGCTCAGCCCCAGCATTTT
CASSLGQGGAQPQHF
>NA|TRBV30|NA|TRBJ2-1|10
TGTGCCTGGAGTGTACTTGAGCAGTTCTTC
CAWSVLEQFF
>NA|TRBV5-1|NA|TRBJ1-1|13
TGCGCCAGCAGTTCGCGGGGGAACACTGAAGCTTTCTTT
CASSSRGNTEAFF
>once|TRBV5-1|NA|TRBJ2-1|12
TGCGCCAGCAGCTTTCTTAGCGGAGAGCAGTTCTTC
CASSFLSGEQFF
>once|TRBV4-1|NA|TRBJ1-2|14
TGCGCCAGCAGCAAGATCGCCGGAGACTATGGCTACACCTTC
CASSKIAGDYGYTF
>NA|TRBV28|NA|TRBJ2-7|15
TGTGCCAGCAGTTTATATCAGGGGGGAATTTACGAGCAGTACTTC
CASSLYQGGIYEQYF
>NA|TRBV27|TRBD1|TRBJ1-4|13
TGTGCCAGCCAACAGGGGGGGAGTGAAAAACTGTTTTTT
CASQQGGSEKLFF
>NA|TRBV20-1|NA|TRBJ2-7|11
TGCAGTGCCAAATGGACAGCCGAGCAGTACTTC
CSAKWTAEQYF
>NA|TRBV6-2/TRBV6-3|TRBD1|TRBJ2-7|14
TGTGCCAGCAGCTTTGAGACAGGGGTGGTCGAGCAGTACTTC
CASSFETGVVEQYF
>NA|TRBV27|TRBD1|TRBJ1-1|14
TGTGCCAGCAGTCCATACAGGGGATCGGCTGAAGCTTTCTTT
CASSPYRGSAEAFF
>NA|TRBV27|NA|TRBJ2-7|19
TGTGCCAGCAGTTTGTGGGCGGGAAAGCTTCTAGGGAGCTCCTACGAGCAGTACTTC
CASSLWAGKLLGSSYEQYF